What follows are 15 T cell receptor beta chains derived from one specimen sequenced in a study of CXCR4 blockade with PD-1 therapy in pancreatic cancer. Data came from immunoSEQ multiplex PCR; TCRdb stores just in-frame clones and leaves some out. The sample lists around 15,000 clones, 55% to 85% occurring once. The sequencing input was tumor tissue. The receptors shown here come from a human donor with pancreatic ductal adenocarcinoma.

V and J are TRBV19 and TRBJ2-5, with 11 bases that match TRBD2. Germline V gene lookup returns CDR1 LNHDA and CDR2 SQIVND (reference sequence). Trimming removed 4 bases from V and 2 bases from J; junction bases left unmatched: 3. This CDR3 is built from 15 residues. The CDR3 is CASSTRLAGQETQYF. The CDR3 region has the DNA TGTGCCAGTAGTACGCGACTAGCGGGACAAGAGACCCAGTACTTC.

The chain joins TRBV19 to TRBJ1-1, with 7 bases lining up with TRBD1. The V and J ends lost 4 bases and 0 bases, in that order; junction bases with no gene match: 8. Germline V gene lookup returns CDR1 LNHDA and CDR2 SQIVND (reference sequence). The CDR3 contains 16 residues. The CDR3 loop reads CASSTDRAPLNTEAFF. As DNA, the CDR3 is TGTGCCAGTAGTACCGACAGGGCCCCCTTGAACACTGAAGCTTTCTTT.

The rearrangement joins TRBV9 to TRBJ2-7; D possibly corresponds to TRBD1 (5 bases). The CDR3 extends over 15 amino acids. Trimming shortened V by 5 bases and J by 7 bases, and 22 bases separated the two germline ends. The germline CDR1 and CDR2 sequences are SGDLS and YYNGEE. The CDR3 reads CASSERGVTLEEQYF. CDR3 DNA sequence: TGTGCCAGCAGTGAAAGGGGTGTAACTTTGGAGGAGCAGTACTTC.

The chain has TRBV9 and TRBJ1-4, with 9 bases matching TRBD1. CDR1 is SGDLS, CDR2 YYNGEE, per germline. This CDR3 has 15 amino acids. The V gene end was trimmed by 4 bases and the J gene end by 8 bases; junction bases not matched to a gene: 9. CDR3 protein: CASSTRTGEGEKLFF. The CDR3 DNA follows: TGTGCCAGCAGCACCCGGACAGGGGAAGGAGAAAAACTGTTTTTT.

V is TRBV29-1 and J is TRBJ2-1; 14 bases line up with TRBD2. Trimming at V came to 5 bases and at J to 1 base, leaving 10 bases not matched to a gene. The CDR3 is 18 amino acids. In germline, CDR1 is SQVTM, CDR2 ANQGSEA. This chain's CDR3 is CSVRTSGRKMGSYNEQFF. CDR3 DNA: TGCAGCGTTCGGACTAGCGGGAGGAAGATGGGGTCCTACAATGAGCAGTTCTTC.

This clone was picked up a small number of times. The chain couples TRBV18 to TRBJ1-1; no definite D call. V was trimmed by 2 bases and J by 4 bases, leaving 17 bases between them. CDR1 and CDR2 from the germline V gene are KGHSH and LQKENI. The CDR3 is 16 residues long. The CDR3 DNA reads as TGTGCCAGCTCACCAAGGACCTTTAGTGCGGGCACTGAAGCTTTCTTT. Its translation is CASSPRTFSAGTEAFF.

The V and J genes are TRBV19 and TRBJ2-3, with 7 bases lining up with TRBD1. V was clipped by 4 bases and J by 6 bases; unmatched bases: 7. The CDR3 totals 14 residues. In germline, CDR1 is LNHDA, CDR2 SQIVND (reference sequence). CDR3 bases: TGTGCCAGTAGTAGGGCAGGGGGTGTGGATACGCAGTATTTT. Amino acids: CASSRAGGVDTQYF.

This chain connects TRBV19 to TRBJ2-7; D not certain. CDR3 length: 14 residues. Trimming removed 5 bases at V and 2 bases at J, with 13 bases between. Germline V gene lookup returns CDR1 LNHDA and CDR2 SQIVND (reference sequence). The CDR3 DNA sequence: TGTGCCAGTAGTTCGGCCATACCGGCCTACGAGCAGTACTTC. Encoded protein: CASSSAIPAYEQYF.

J is TRBJ2-3 and V is TRBV2; 7 bases fit TRBD1. Germline V lookup: CDR1 SNHLY, CDR2 FYNNEI. J was trimmed by 0 bases and V by 5 bases; bases with no gene match: 11. The CDR3 spans 17 residues. CDR3 sequence: CASSQRLGQSSTDTQYF. The CDR3 region has the DNA TGTGCCAGCAGTCAACGCCTGGGACAGTCCAGCACAGATACGCAGTATTTT.

The genes are TRBV15 and TRBJ1-5; 8 bases align to TRBD1. V shed 5 bases, J shed 6 bases, and the junction held 6 bases outside the gene matches. CDR1 is LNHNV and CDR2 is YYDKDF in the germline V gene (reference sequence). The CDR3 is 14 residues long. The CDR3 loop is CATSLRTGSQPQHF. In DNA form, the CDR3 reads TGTGCCACCAGCTTACGGACAGGGAGTCAGCCCCAGCATTTT.

The chain is built from TRBV25-1 and TRBJ2-3; 8 bases match TRBD1. V dropped 1 base and J dropped 3; count of bases not matched to a gene: 6. The CDR3 has 16 amino acids. Germline CDR1 MGHDK, CDR2 SYGVNS. The CDR3 coding sequence is TGTGCCAGCAGTGAATCGCCCCAGGGGGCTACAGATACGCAGTATTTT. Its translation is CASSESPQGATDTQYF. The full variable domain, completed using reference TRBV25-1 and TRBJ2-3, is EADIYQTPRYLVIGTGKKITLECSQTMGHDKMYWYQQDPGMELHLIHYSYGVNSTEKGDLSSESTVSRIRTEHFPLTLESARPSHTSQYLCASSESPQGATDTQYFGPGTRLTVL.

V usage is TRBV29-1 and J usage is TRBJ1-3; D ambiguous. Trimming took off 4 bases at V and 0 bases at J, with 7 bases between the two ends. Germline V gene sequence: CDR1 SQVTM, CDR2 ANQGSEA. The CDR3 consists of 13 residues. The CDR3 spells CSVARNSGNTIYF. The CDR3 region has the DNA TGCAGCGTTGCACGGAACTCTGGAAACACCATATATTTT.

The CDR3 region has the DNA TGCGCCAGCAGTGAGCGGGAGTGGAATGAGCAGTTCTTC. Amino acids: CASSEREWNEQFF. This chain connects TRBV10-2 to TRBJ2-1; perhaps TRBD2 as D (6 bases). Deletions cut 2 bases from V and 7 bases from J, with 9 bases between. This CDR3 is built from 13 residues. Germline assignment: CDR1 WSHSY and CDR2 SAAADI.

This sequence joins TRBV18 and TRBJ2-1; 8 bases map to TRBD2. Germline V CDR1 and CDR2: KGHSH, LQKENI. Trimming at V came to 1 base and at J to 8 bases, leaving 13 bases not matched to a gene. This CDR3 is 17 amino acids long. The DNA for the CDR3 is TGTGCCAGCTCACCACGGAGGGCGGGAGGCTTTGCGGATGAGCAGTTCTTC. This sequence encodes CASSPRRAGGFADEQFF.

V and J are TRBV2 and TRBJ2-1, with D maybe TRBD2 (6 bases). From germline, CDR1 is SNHLY and CDR2 FYNNEI. The CDR3 extends over 15 amino acids. Between the trimmed V and J ends, which lost 6 bases and 9 bases, there was a span of 21 bases. CDR3 protein: CASSSSGTLGGEQFF. The CDR3 coding sequence is TGTGCCAGCAGCTCATCCGGGACCCTCGGGGGTGAGCAGTTCTTC.